These 20 T cell receptor beta chains were all obtained from the same sample, sequenced in a study of response to subunit inactivated influenza vaccine. TCRdb re-analysed the RT-PCR reads in MiXCR, keeping a single row per CDR3 protein. Among 150,000 to 200,000 distinct CDR3 sequences listed, approximately 12% were seen once. The data also belong to a second study, concerning T cells expressing NK-cell markers. That work contributes: Scientists made TCR beta cDNA using 5'RACE template switching with UMIs.

Sequenced material: CD8+ T cells sorted from PBMCs, taken less than 13 days after vaccination. The receptors stem from a man over 45 who received an inactivated influenza vaccine.

The rearrangement joins TRBV4-3 to TRBJ2-3, with D unresolved. V was trimmed by 0 bases and J by 2 bases, leaving 3 bases between them. This CDR3 has 13 residues. Germline CDR1 and CDR2: LGHNA and YSLEER. In nucleotides, the CDR3 is TGCGCCAGCAGCCAAGACTTCACAGATACGCAGTATTTT. Its translation: CASSQDFTDTQYF.

There are a few counts of this clonotype. This sequence joins TRBV7-9 and TRBJ2-3; D is possibly TRBD2 (5 bases). CDR1 is SEHNR and CDR2 is FQNEAQ in the germline V gene (reference sequence). The CDR3 consists of 13 residues. The V and J ends lost 6 bases and 0 bases respectively, with 7 bases between them. CDR3 in DNA: TGTGCCAGCAGACGGACTAGCACAGATACGCAGTATTTT. This gives the protein CASRRTSTDTQYF.

The gene calls are TRBV6-1 and TRBJ2-7, with 8 bases lining up with TRBD1. Germline-derived CDR1 and CDR2 are MNHNS and SASEGT. The J segment lost 1 base and the V segment lost 8 bases, leaving 10 bases of the junction unmatched. This CDR3 is built from 15 residues. CDR3 loop: CASSPFTGGSYEQYF. The CDR3 nucleotides are TGTGCCAGCTCCCCCTTTACAGGGGGATCCTACGAGCAGTACTTC.

The V call is TRBV4-3, the J call TRBJ2-7; possible D gene TRBD1, 6 bases. The length of the CDR3 is 14 residues. V was trimmed by 4 bases and J by 6 bases, leaving 16 bases between them. CDR1 LGHNA and CDR2 YSLEER come from the germline V gene. CDR3 in DNA: TGCGCCAGCAGCCCCGAGCAGGGGAGAGTCGAGCAGTACTTC. Translating it yields CASSPEQGRVEQYF.

This chain joins TRBV5-1 and TRBJ2-7; TRBD1 aligns across 8 bases. The germline CDR1 and CDR2 sequences are SGHRS and YFSETQ. V was clipped by 3 bases and J by 5 bases; unmatched bases: 10. The CDR3 loop spans 15 amino acids. The CDR3 here is CASSWSWTGHNEQYF. The CDR3, as DNA: TGCGCCAGCAGCTGGTCATGGACAGGGCACAACGAGCAGTACTTC.

This clonotype was observed a handful of times. The chain carries TRBV29-1 and TRBJ1-2; a possible D gene is TRBD1 (6 bases). V lost 1 base to trimming and J lost 3 bases, with 9 bases between them. CDR3 length: 13 amino acids. CDR1 SQVTM and CDR2 ANQGSEA come from the germline V gene. The CDR3 here is CSVEAAGDYGYTF. In DNA form, the CDR3 reads TGCAGCGTTGAAGCCGCAGGGGACTATGGCTACACCTTC.

In its sample, this clonotype was seen a few times. Written as DNA, the CDR3 is TGTGCCAGCAGTTCCGACCAGGGACTAGACCCCTACGAGCAGTACTTC. Its protein product is CASSSDQGLDPYEQYF. The chain couples TRBV7-9 to TRBJ2-7, with TRBD2 matching 8 bases. The J segment lost 2 bases and the V segment lost 6 bases, leaving 12 bases of the junction unmatched. The CDR3 extends over 16 amino acids. Germline-derived CDR1 and CDR2 are SEHNR and FQNEAQ (reference sequence).

This clonotype was recorded a few times. The rearrangement links TRBV28 to TRBJ2-7; 10 nucleotides align to TRBD1. The CDR3 is 15 amino acids. The ends lost 5 bases at V and 2 bases at J; junction bases unmatched: 6. CDR1 and CDR2 from the germline V gene are MDHEN and SYDVKM. The CDR3 is CASSQWGTGAYEQYF. CDR3 nucleotide sequence: TGTGCCAGCAGTCAGTGGGGGACAGGGGCCTACGAGCAGTACTTC.

The chain couples TRBV27 to TRBJ2-2; 9 bases map to TRBD2. Per germline, CDR1 MNHEY and CDR2 SMNVEV (reference sequence). The CDR3 runs 16 residues. Germline trimming cut 3 bases from V and 2 bases from J; bases unmatched to any gene: 4. The CDR3 DNA sequence: TGTGCCAGCAGTTTCGTAGCGGGAGAAAACACCGGGGAGCTGTTTTTT. Translated: CASSFVAGENTGELFF.

The chain is built from TRBV5-6 and TRBJ2-7, with TRBD1 identical over 7 bases. CDR1 is SGHDT and CDR2 is YYEEEE in the germline V gene. V lost 7 bases, J lost 3 bases, and 7 bases stayed unmatched. The CDR3 has 13 amino acids. The CDR3, as DNA: TGTGCCAGCGGGAAGACAGGGAACTACGAGCAGTACTTC. Its translation is CASGKTGNYEQYF.

CDR3 sequence reads: CASSLSGLSSYNEQFF. The CDR3 DNA sequence: TGCGCCAGCAGCTTGTCGGGCCTGAGCTCCTACAATGAGCAGTTCTTC. The chain links TRBV5-1 to TRBJ2-1, with D unclear. Germline CDR1 is SGHRS and CDR2 is YFSETQ. There are 16 residues in the CDR3. V dropped 1 base and J dropped 0 bases, with 11 bases sitting between them.

In this sample, this clonotype turned up a few times. The genes are TRBV7-2 and TRBJ1-1; 10 positions match TRBD1. Germline loops: CDR1 SGHTA, CDR2 FQGNSA. V shed 7 bases, J shed 3 bases, and the junction held 8 bases outside the gene matches. The CDR3 spans 15 residues. The CDR3 coding sequence is TGTGCCAGCAACCGACAGGGGGCTGGGGACACTGAAGCTTTCTTT. This sequence encodes CASNRQGAGDTEAFF.

This clonotype was seen at least ten times. The rearrangement uses TRBV12-3 or TRBV12-4 and TRBJ2-7; the D call may be TRBD1 or TRBD2 (6 bases each). CDR3 size: 13 residues. The germline V and J ends were trimmed by 5 bases and 1 base, with 9 bases remaining between them. The chain's CDR3 is CASSRGPSYEQYF. As DNA, the CDR3 is TGTGCCAGCAGTCGGGGGCCTTCCTACGAGCAGTACTTC.

There are many counts of this clonotype. The V and J genes are TRBV7-9 and TRBJ2-5, with TRBD1 identical over 7 bases. V lost 4 bases and J lost 2; bases outside the gene matches: 7. CDR3 length: 15 residues. Per the germline V gene, CDR1 is SEHNR and CDR2 is FQNEAQ (reference sequence). The CDR3: CASSSVGGLQETQYF. CDR3 DNA sequence: TGTGCCAGCAGCTCGGTAGGGGGCCTACAAGAGACCCAGTACTTC. Based on the CDR3 plus reference TRBV7-9 and TRBJ2-5, the full variable domain is DTGVSQNPRHKITKRGQNVTFRCDPISEHNRLYWYRQTLGQGPEFLTYFQNEAQLEKSRLLSDRFSAERPKGSFSTLEIQRTEQGDSAMYLCASSSVGGLQETQYFGPGTRLLVL.

The chain joins TRBV6-1 to TRBJ2-1, with D perhaps matching TRBD1 (6 bases). CDR1 and CDR2 (germline): MNHNS, SASEGT. The CDR3 is 15 amino acids. Between the trimmed V and J ends, which lost 4 bases and 8 bases, there was a span of 18 bases. The DNA for the CDR3 is TGTGCCAGCAGTGCGACGATACAGGGTTTCTATGAGCAGTTCTTC. Translated: CASSATIQGFYEQFF.

Ten or more counts support this clonotype. This sequence joins TRBV27 and TRBJ2-7; the D call may be TRBD1 or TRBD2 (5 bases each). Between the trimmed V and J ends, which lost 2 bases and 0 bases, there was a span of 8 bases. Germline CDR1 MNHEY, CDR2 SMNVEV (reference sequence). The CDR3 has 14 residues. CDR3 sequence (DNA): TGTGCCAGCAGTTTAGGGACGAACTCCTACGAGCAGTACTTC. It is translated as CASSLGTNSYEQYF.

The rearrangement links TRBV2 to TRBJ2-1; 7 bases fit TRBD1. The CDR3 is made up of 17 amino acids. Germline loops: CDR1 SNHLY, CDR2 FYNNEI. Germline trimming cut 3 bases from V and 4 bases from J; bases unmatched to any gene: 12. For the CDR3, the DNA is TGTGCCAGCAGTGAGACCCCAAGGGGGCCTGGGTACAATGAGCAGTTCTTC. Amino acids: CASSETPRGPGYNEQFF. The variable domain in full, with the rest retrieved from reference TRBV2 and TRBJ2-1, is EPEVTQTPSHQVTQMGQEVILRCVPISNHLYFYWYRQILGQKVEFLVSFYNNEISEKSEIFDDQFSVERPDGSNFTLKIRSTKLEDSAMYFCASSETPRGPGYNEQFFGPGTRLTVL.

J is TRBJ2-5 and V is TRBV15; D might be TRBD1 (5 bases). This CDR3 contains 15 residues. V dropped 0 bases and J dropped 1 base, with 9 bases sitting between them. Germline V lookup: CDR1 LNHNV, CDR2 YYDKDF (reference sequence). In DNA, the CDR3 is TGTGCCACCAGCAGAGATCGACAGTTCCAAGAGACCCAGTACTTC. It encodes CATSRDRQFQETQYF.

The chain has TRBV7-9 and TRBJ2-1; D might be TRBD1 or TRBD2, each matching 5 bases. Germline lookup yields CDR1 SEHNR and CDR2 FQNEAQ (reference sequence). V was trimmed by 1 base and J by 7 bases, leaving 11 bases between them. This CDR3 has 14 residues. The CDR3 sequence: CASSLVLGVNEQFF. CDR3 nucleotide sequence: TGTGCCAGCAGCTTAGTGTTGGGGGTAAATGAGCAGTTCTTC.

The chain joins TRBV11-1 to TRBJ2-7; 10 positions match TRBD2. The CDR3 runs 19 residues. Germline CDR1 and CDR2: SGHAT and FQDESV (reference sequence). The V segment lost 1 base and the J segment 1 base; nucleotides outside the gene matches: 13. The CDR3 DNA sequence: TGTGCCAGCAGCTTAGTGGTAGCGGGGGGCATCCCCACATCCTACGAGCAGTACTTC. Its protein is CASSLVVAGGIPTSYEQYF.